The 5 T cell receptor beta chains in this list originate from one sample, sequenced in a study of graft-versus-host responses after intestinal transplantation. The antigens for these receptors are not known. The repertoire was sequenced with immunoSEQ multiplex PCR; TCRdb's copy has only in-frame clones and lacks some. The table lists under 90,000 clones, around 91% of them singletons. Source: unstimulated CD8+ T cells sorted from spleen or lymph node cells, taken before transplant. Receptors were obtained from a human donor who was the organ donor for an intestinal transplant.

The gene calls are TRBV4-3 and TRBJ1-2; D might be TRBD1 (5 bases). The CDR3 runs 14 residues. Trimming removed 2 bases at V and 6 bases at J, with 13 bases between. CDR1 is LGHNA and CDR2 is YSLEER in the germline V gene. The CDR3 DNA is TGCGCCAGCAGCCAAACCGGGGGAGGGGATGGCTACACCTTC. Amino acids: CASSQTGGGDGYTF.

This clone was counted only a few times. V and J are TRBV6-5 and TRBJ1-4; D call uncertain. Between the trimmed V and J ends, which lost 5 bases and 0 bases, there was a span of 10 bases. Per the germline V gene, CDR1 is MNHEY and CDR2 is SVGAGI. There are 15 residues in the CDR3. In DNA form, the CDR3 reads TGTGCCAGCAGTAGAAGCATGTCAACTAATGAAAAACTGTTTTTT. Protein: CASSRSMSTNEKLFF.

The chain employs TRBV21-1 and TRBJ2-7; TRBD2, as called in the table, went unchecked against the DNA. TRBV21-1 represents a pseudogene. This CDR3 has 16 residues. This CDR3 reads CASSKVGPGRDYEQYV. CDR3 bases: TGTGCCAGCAGCAAAGTAGGCCCAGGCAGGGACTACGAGCAGTACGTC.

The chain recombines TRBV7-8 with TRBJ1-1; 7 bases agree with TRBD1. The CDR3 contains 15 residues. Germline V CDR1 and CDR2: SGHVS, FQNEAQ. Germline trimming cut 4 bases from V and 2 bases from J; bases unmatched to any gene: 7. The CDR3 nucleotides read TGTGCCAGCAGCTCATCGTCAGGGGGAAACACTGAAGCTTTCTTT. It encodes CASSSSSGGNTEAFF.

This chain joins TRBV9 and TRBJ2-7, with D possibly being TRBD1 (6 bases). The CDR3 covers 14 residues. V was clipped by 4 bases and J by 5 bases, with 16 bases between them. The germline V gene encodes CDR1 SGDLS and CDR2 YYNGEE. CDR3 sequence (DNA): TGTGCCAGCAGCCCTCTTACAGGGATCCACGAGCAGTACGTC. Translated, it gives CASSPLTGIHEQYV.